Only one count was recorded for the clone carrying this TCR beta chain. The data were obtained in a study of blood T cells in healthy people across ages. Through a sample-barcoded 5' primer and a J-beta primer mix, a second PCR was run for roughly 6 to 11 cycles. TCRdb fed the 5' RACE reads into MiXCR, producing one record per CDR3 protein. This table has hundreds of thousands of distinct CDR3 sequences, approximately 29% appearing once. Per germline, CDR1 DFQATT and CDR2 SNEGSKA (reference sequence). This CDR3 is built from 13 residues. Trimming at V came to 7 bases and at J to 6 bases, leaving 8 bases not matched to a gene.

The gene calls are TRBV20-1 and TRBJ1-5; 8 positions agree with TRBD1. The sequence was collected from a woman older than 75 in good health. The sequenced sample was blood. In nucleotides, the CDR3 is TGCAGTGTGGGGCAGGGGGCTTTTCAGCCCCAGCATTTT. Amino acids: CSVGQGAFQPQHF.